This TCR beta chain was observed in a study of post-analysis software for immune sequencing data. Study details: The courses of disease that were included comprised relapsing-remitting, secondary progressive and progressive-relapsing multiple sclerosis. The study, taken as a whole, reports: When compared against controls, multiple sclerosis patients showed significantly lower normalized Chao1 diversity.

Of note for this clonotype: Its antigen is unknown.

The authors incorporated unique molecular identifiers into the TCR beta cDNA libraries. cDNA molecules numbering roughly 0.5 million came from around 1 to 10 million T cells. From the PCR reads, TCRdb called clonotypes with MiXCR, one entry per CDR3 protein. The data contain 750,000 to 950,000 distinct CDR3 sequences, approximately 57% of them singletons. This TCR came from a girl aged 10-17 years with multiple sclerosis. Sequencing was carried out using blood.

Here the CDR3 DNA reads TGTGCCAGCAGCGTAGATATTGGAAGCTACGAGCAGTACTTC. Protein: CASSVDIGSYEQYF. J is TRBJ2-7 and V is TRBV9; no clear D. This CDR3 spans 14 amino acids. Per the germline V gene, CDR1 is SGDLS and CDR2 is YYNGEE. The V and J ends lost 0 bases and 3 bases respectively, with 10 bases between them. The full variable domain, rest sourced from reference TRBV9 and TRBJ2-7, is DSGVTQTPKHLITATGQRVTLRCSPRSGDLSVYWYQQSLDQGLQFLIQYYNGEERAKGNILERFSAQQFPDLHSELNLSSLELGDSALYFCASSVDIGSYEQYFGPGTRLTVT.